The rows below give T cell receptor beta chains drawn from one sample of a study of chemoradiotherapy in HPV16-positive cancers. Produced via immunoSEQ multiplex PCR; TCRdb's table is partial and in-frame only. Found here are more than 15,000 clones, approximately 91% of them singletons; the top ten hold over 12%. Source: blood, taken from a patient who underwent chemoradiotherapy. The receptors derive from a human donor with HPV-associated anogenital cancer. Both conserved end residues are part of each CDR3. A D gene is named only where the DNA matches it firmly. Rows may omit the clone size; those that give it use once, few, many or a size class.

D gene: TRBD2; clone size: .; CDR3 length: 19; J gene: TRBJ2-2; V gene: TRBV4-1; CDR3 protein: CASSPLLAGGRLYTGELFF; CDR3 DNA: TGCGCCAGCAGCCCCTTACTAGCGGGGGGGCGGTTGTACACCGGGGAGCTGTTTTTT
D gene: .; clone size: .; CDR3 length: 12; J gene: TRBJ2-7; V gene: TRBV5-4; CDR3 protein: CASSPGRGEQYF; CDR3 DNA: TGTGCCAGCAGCCCAGGCCGGGGCGAGCAGTACTTC
D gene: TRBD1; clone size: .; CDR3 length: 14; J gene: TRBJ2-5; V gene: TRBV19; CDR3 protein: CASSVGQAQETQYF; CDR3 DNA: TGTGCCAGTAGTGTGGGACAGGCCCAAGAGACCCAGTACTTC
D gene: .; clone size: .; CDR3 length: 13; J gene: TRBJ2-5; V gene: TRBV13; CDR3 protein: CASSSRRGETQYF; CDR3 DNA: TGTGCCAGCAGTTCCCGACGGGGCGAGACCCAGTACTTC
D gene: .; clone size: .; CDR3 length: 14; J gene: TRBJ1-5; V gene: TRBV5-1; CDR3 protein: CASSLEGDGQPQHF; CDR3 DNA: TGCGCCAGCAGCTTGGAGGGAGACGGACAGCCCCAGCATTTT
D gene: .; clone size: .; CDR3 length: 13; J gene: TRBJ1-1; V gene: TRBV6-1; CDR3 protein: CASSQTANTEAFF; CDR3 DNA: TGTGCCAGCAGCCAGACAGCGAACACTGAAGCTTTCTTT
D gene: .; clone size: .; CDR3 length: 14; J gene: TRBJ1-1; V gene: TRBV28; CDR3 protein: CASTPGNTNTEAFF; CDR3 DNA: TGTGCCAGCACCCCCGGGAACACGAACACTGAAGCTTTCTTT
D gene: .; clone size: .; CDR3 length: 16; J gene: TRBJ2-4; V gene: TRBV7-9; CDR3 protein: CASLPSGTLAKNIQYF; CDR3 DNA: TGTGCCAGCCTCCCGTCAGGGACACTAGCCAAAAACATTCAGTACTTC
D gene: .; clone size: .; CDR3 length: 10; J gene: TRBJ1-2; V gene: TRBV9; CDR3 protein: CASSGRGYTF; CDR3 DNA: TGTGCCAGTTCGGGAAGAGGCTACACCTTC
D gene: TRBD1; clone size: .; CDR3 length: 17; J gene: TRBJ1-1; V gene: TRBV5-4; CDR3 protein: CASSLKLTGEMNTEAFF; CDR3 DNA: TGTGCCAGCAGCTTGAAGTTGACAGGGGAGATGAACACTGAAGCTTTCTTT
D gene: .; clone size: .; CDR3 length: 11; J gene: TRBJ2-7; V gene: TRBV10-3; CDR3 protein: CAISPGYEQYF; CDR3 DNA: TGTGCCATCAGCCCCGGGTACGAGCAGTACTTC
D gene: .; clone size: .; CDR3 length: 15; J gene: TRBJ2-2; V gene: TRBV11-2; CDR3 protein: CASSQGWRGTGELFF; CDR3 DNA: TGTGCCAGCAGCCAAGGATGGAGGGGCACCGGGGAGCTGTTTTTT
D gene: .; clone size: .; CDR3 length: 13; J gene: TRBJ1-2; V gene: TRBV7-2; CDR3 protein: CASSSGQIYGYTF; CDR3 DNA: TGTGCCAGCAGCTCCGGACAAATCTATGGCTACACCTTC
D gene: TRBD1; clone size: .; CDR3 length: 16; J gene: TRBJ1-1; V gene: TRBV4-2; CDR3 protein: CASSQPGQGRGTEAFF; CDR3 DNA: TGTGCCAGCAGCCAACCAGGACAGGGGCGAGGGACTGAAGCTTTCTTT
D gene: .; clone size: .; CDR3 length: 18; J gene: TRBJ2-3; V gene: TRBV27; CDR3 protein: CASSLIQGQAHGTDTQYF; CDR3 DNA: TGTGCCAGCAGTTTAATTCAGGGGCAAGCCCATGGCACAGATACGCAGTATTTT
D gene: .; clone size: .; CDR3 length: 13; J gene: TRBJ1-6; V gene: TRBV19; CDR3 protein: CASRWGYNSPLHF; CDR3 DNA: TGTGCCAGTAGGTGGGGCTATAATTCACCCCTCCACTTT
D gene: .; clone size: .; CDR3 length: 16; J gene: TRBJ2-6; V gene: TRBV15; CDR3 protein: CATSRVFGAGANVLTF; CDR3 DNA: TGTGCCACCAGCAGAGTTTTCGGGGCTGGGGCCAACGTCCTGACTTTC
D gene: .; clone size: .; CDR3 length: 12; J gene: TRBJ2-5; V gene: TRBV30; CDR3 protein: CAWSPQGETQYF; CDR3 DNA: TGTGCCTGGAGTCCCCAGGGAGAGACCCAGTACTTC
D gene: .; clone size: .; CDR3 length: 12; J gene: TRBJ1-1; V gene: TRBV19; CDR3 protein: CASRAVVGEAFF; CDR3 DNA: TGTGCCAGTAGAGCGGTTGTGGGAGAAGCTTTCTTT
D gene: .; clone size: .; CDR3 length: 14; J gene: TRBJ2-1; V gene: TRBV18; CDR3 protein: CASSPGGGVNEQFF; CDR3 DNA: TGTGCCAGCTCACCAGGAGGGGGCGTGAATGAGCAGTTCTTC
D gene: .; clone size: .; CDR3 length: 16; J gene: TRBJ2-5; V gene: TRBV14; CDR3 protein: CASSQPLVSRRETQYF; CDR3 DNA: TGTGCCAGCAGCCAACCACTAGTTTCCCGGCGGGAGACCCAGTACTTC
D gene: .; clone size: .; CDR3 length: 15; J gene: TRBJ2-3; V gene: TRBV19; CDR3 protein: CASSVHEGFTDTQYF; CDR3 DNA: TGTGCCAGTAGTGTTCATGAGGGGTTCACAGATACGCAGTATTTT
D gene: .; clone size: .; CDR3 length: 12; J gene: TRBJ2-7; V gene: TRBV6-1; CDR3 protein: CASSPGVYEQYF; CDR3 DNA: TGTGCCAGCAGTCCAGGGGTCTACGAGCAGTACTTC
D gene: TRBD2; clone size: once; CDR3 length: 14; J gene: TRBJ2-3; V gene: TRBV27; CDR3 protein: CASSFSGYGDTQYF; CDR3 DNA: TGTGCCAGCAGTTTTAGCGGGTATGGAGATACGCAGTATTTT
D gene: .; clone size: .; CDR3 length: 14; J gene: TRBJ2-1; V gene: TRBV6-1; CDR3 protein: CASTQRDTYNEQFF; CDR3 DNA: TGTGCCAGCACCCAAAGGGACACTTACAATGAGCAGTTCTTC
D gene: .; clone size: .; CDR3 length: 12; J gene: TRBJ2-1; V gene: TRBV7-2; CDR3 protein: CASSPGSNEQFF; CDR3 DNA: TGTGCCAGCAGCCCCGGCAGCAATGAGCAGTTCTTC
D gene: .; clone size: .; CDR3 length: 12; J gene: TRBJ1-2; V gene: TRBV7-9; CDR3 protein: CASSAGNYGYTF; CDR3 DNA: TGTGCCAGCAGCGCCGGGAACTATGGCTACACCTTC
D gene: .; clone size: .; CDR3 length: 11; J gene: TRBJ1-1; V gene: TRBV6-1; CDR3 protein: CASSTGVLAFF; CDR3 DNA: TGTGCCAGCAGTACCGGGGTGTTGGCTTTCTTT
D gene: .; clone size: .; CDR3 length: 13; J gene: TRBJ1-2; V gene: TRBV19; CDR3 protein: CASTDLGGNGYTF; CDR3 DNA: TGTGCCAGTACCGACCTTGGGGGTAATGGCTACACCTTC
D gene: .; clone size: few; CDR3 length: 17; J gene: TRBJ1-1; V gene: TRBV19; CDR3 protein: CASTKGRSGGRITEAFF; CDR3 DNA: TGTGCCAGTACTAAGGGGAGATCTGGGGGGCGGATCACTGAAGCTTTCTTT
D gene: TRBD1; clone size: .; CDR3 length: 14; J gene: TRBJ1-2; V gene: TRBV6-1; CDR3 protein: CASFYQGANYGYTF; CDR3 DNA: TGTGCCAGCTTTTACCAGGGGGCGAACTATGGCTACACCTTC